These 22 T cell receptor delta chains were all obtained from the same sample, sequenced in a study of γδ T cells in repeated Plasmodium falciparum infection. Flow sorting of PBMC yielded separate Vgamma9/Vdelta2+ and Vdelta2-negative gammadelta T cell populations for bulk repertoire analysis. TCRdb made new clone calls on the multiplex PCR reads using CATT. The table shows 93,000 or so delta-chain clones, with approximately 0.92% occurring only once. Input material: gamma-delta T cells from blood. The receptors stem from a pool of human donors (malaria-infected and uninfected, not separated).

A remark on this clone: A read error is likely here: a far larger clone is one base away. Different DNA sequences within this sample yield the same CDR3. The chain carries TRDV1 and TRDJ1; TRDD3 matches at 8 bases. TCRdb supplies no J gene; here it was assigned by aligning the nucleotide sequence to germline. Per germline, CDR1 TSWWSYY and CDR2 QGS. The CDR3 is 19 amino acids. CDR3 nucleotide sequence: TGCGCTCTTGGGGTACTAACTGGGGGGCGACCCGATTACACCGATAAACTCATCTTT. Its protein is CALGVLTGGRPDYTDKLIF.

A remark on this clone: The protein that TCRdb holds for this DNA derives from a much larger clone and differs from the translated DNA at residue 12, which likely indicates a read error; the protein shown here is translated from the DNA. CDR3 DNA sequence: TGTGCCTGTGACCGCCGTTTGGGTTCCCCACTCGACACCGATAAACTCATCTTT. This translates into CACDRRLGSPLDTDKLIF. The chain employs TRDV2 and TRDJ1; D uncertain. Because TCRdb records no J gene, it was assigned here through a match of the DNA to germline. CDR3 length: 18 residues. Deletions cut 3 bases from V and 0 bases from J, with 22 bases between. CDR1 and CDR2 from the germline V gene are GEAIGNYY and EKD.

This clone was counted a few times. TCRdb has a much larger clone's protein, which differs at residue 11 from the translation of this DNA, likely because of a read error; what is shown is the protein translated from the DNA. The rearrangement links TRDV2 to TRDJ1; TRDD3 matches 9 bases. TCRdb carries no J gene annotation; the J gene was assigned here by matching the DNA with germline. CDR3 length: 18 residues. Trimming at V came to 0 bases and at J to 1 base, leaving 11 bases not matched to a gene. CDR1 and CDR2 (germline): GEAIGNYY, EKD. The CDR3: CACDTAMLGDGSTDKLIF. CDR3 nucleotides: TGTGCCTGTGACACCGCTATGCTGGGGGATGGTAGCACCGATAAACTCATCTTT.

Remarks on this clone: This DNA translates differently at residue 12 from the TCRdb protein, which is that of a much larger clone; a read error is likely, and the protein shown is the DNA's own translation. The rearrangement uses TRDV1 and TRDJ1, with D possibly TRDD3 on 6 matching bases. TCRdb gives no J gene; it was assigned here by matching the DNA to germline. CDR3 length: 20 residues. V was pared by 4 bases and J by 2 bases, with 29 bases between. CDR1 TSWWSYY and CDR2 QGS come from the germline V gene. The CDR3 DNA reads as TGTGCTCTTGGGGGCCCCGATTTTAGTCTACTGAGGGATAAGACCGATAAACTCATCTTT. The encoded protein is CALGGPDFSLLRDKTDKLIF.

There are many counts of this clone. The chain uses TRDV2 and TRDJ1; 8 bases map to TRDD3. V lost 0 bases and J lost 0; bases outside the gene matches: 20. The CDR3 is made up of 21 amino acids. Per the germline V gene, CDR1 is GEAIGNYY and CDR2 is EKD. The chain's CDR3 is CACDTLAFKQGYAEYTDKLIF. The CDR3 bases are TGTGCCTGTGACACCTTAGCCTTCAAACAGGGATACGCCGAGTACACCGATAAACTCATCTTT.

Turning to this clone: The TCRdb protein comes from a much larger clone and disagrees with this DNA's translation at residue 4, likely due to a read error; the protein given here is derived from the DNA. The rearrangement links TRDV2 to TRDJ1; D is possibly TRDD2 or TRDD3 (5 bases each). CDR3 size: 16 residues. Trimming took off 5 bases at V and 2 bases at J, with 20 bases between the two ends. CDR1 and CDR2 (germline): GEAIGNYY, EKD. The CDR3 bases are TGTGCCTGTGGCCAGCTGGGTTCCTCGGGGACCGATAAACTCATCTTT. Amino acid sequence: CACGQLGSSGTDKLIF.

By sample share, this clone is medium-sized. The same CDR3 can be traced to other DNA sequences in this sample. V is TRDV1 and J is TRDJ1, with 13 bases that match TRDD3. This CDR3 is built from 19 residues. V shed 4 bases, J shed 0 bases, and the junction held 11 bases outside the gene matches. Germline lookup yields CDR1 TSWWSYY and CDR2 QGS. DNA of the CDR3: TGTGCTCTTGGGGTCCCGTACTGGGGGATACGGTCGTACACCGATAAACTCATCTTT. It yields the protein CALGVPYWGIRSYTDKLIF.

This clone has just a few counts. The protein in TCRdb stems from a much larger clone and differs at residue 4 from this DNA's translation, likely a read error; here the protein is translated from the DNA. In DNA, the CDR3 is TGTGCCTGTGGCAAAGTGGGGATAGGAAAGGCAGCACAACTCTTCTTT. Its translation is CACGKVGIGKAAQLFF. The chain combines TRDV2 with TRDJ2; 7 bases fit TRDD3. No J gene was available from TCRdb, and it was assigned here by a germline match of the DNA. This CDR3 has 16 amino acids. Germline V lookup: CDR1 GEAIGNYY, CDR2 EKD. After removal of 5 bases from V and 6 bases from J, the junction contained 14 bases not matched to a gene.

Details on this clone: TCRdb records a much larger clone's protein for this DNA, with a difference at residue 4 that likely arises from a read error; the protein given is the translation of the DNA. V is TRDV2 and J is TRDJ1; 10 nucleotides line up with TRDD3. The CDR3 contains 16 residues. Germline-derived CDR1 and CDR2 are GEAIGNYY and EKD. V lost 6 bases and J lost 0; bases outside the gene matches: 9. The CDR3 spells CACYPLGDKYTDKLIF. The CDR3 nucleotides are TGTGCCTGTTACCCTCTGGGGGATAAGTACACCGATAAACTCATCTTT.

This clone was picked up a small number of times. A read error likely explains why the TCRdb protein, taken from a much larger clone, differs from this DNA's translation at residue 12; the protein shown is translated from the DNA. This CDR3 is CACDTVGVGDTNKLIF. CDR3 nucleotide sequence: TGTGCCTGTGACACCGTAGGGGTGGGGGACACCAATAAACTCATCTTT. The chain joins TRDV2 to TRDJ1, with TRDD3 matching 7 bases. The J gene was missing in TCRdb and was found by matching the end of the DNA to germline. Germline CDR1 and CDR2: GEAIGNYY and EKD. This CDR3 is 16 amino acids long.

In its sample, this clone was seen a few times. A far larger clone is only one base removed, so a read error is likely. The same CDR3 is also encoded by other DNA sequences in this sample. The CDR3 reads CALGERNFGGIRNAGLIF. For the CDR3, the DNA is TGTGCTCTTGGGGAACGAAACTTTGGGGGGATACGGAATGCTGGACTCATCTTT. This chain joins TRDV1 and TRDJ1; 10 bases agree with TRDD3. This CDR3 contains 18 residues. Germline CDR1 is TSWWSYY and CDR2 is QGS. Trimming cost V 1 base and J 10 bases; bases outside gene matches: 18.

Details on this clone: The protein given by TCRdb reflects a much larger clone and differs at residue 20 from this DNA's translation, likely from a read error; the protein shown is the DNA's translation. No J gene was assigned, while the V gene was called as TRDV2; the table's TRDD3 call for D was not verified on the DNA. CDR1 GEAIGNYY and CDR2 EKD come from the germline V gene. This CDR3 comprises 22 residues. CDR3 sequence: CACDTGQYWGMFASWDTRQTFF. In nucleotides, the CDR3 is TGTGCCTGTGACACCGGACAGTACTGGGGGATGTTCGCTTCCTGGGACACCCGACAGACGTTTTTC.

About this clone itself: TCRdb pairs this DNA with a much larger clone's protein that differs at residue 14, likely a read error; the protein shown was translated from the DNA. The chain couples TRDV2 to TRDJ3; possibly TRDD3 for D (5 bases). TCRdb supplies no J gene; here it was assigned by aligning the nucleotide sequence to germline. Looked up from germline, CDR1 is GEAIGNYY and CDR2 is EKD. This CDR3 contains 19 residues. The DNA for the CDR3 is TGTGCCTGTGACACCGTGGAGGGAACAGGTCCCTGGGACGCCCGACAGATGTTTTTC. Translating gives CACDTVEGTGPWDARQMFF.

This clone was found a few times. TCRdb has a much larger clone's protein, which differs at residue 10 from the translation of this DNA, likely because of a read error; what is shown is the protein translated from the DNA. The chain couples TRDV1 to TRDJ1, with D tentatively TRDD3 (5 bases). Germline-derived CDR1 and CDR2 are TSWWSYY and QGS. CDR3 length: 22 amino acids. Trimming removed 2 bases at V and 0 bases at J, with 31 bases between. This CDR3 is CALGEFTLGTSKIHRYTDKLIF. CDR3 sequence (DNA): TGTGCTCTTGGGGAATTCACGTTGGGGACCTCTAAGATACACCGGTACACCGATAAACTCATCTTT.

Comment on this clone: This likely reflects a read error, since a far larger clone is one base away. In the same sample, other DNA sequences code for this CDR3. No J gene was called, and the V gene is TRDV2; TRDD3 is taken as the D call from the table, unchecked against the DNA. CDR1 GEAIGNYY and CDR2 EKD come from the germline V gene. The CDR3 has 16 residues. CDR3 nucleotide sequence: TGTGCCTGTGTCAACCTGGGGGATATGGCGACCGATAAACTTATCTTT. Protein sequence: CACVNLGDMATDKLIF.

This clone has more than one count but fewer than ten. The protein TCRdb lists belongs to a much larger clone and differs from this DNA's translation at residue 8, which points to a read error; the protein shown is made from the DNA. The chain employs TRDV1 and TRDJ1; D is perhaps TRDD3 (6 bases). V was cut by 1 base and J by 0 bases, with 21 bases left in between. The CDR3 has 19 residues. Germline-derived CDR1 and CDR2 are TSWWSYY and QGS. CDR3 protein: CALGEPSRGSPPHTDKLIF. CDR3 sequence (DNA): TGTGCTCTTGGGGAACCCTCCAGGGGATCCCCTCCACACACCGATAAACTCATCTTT.

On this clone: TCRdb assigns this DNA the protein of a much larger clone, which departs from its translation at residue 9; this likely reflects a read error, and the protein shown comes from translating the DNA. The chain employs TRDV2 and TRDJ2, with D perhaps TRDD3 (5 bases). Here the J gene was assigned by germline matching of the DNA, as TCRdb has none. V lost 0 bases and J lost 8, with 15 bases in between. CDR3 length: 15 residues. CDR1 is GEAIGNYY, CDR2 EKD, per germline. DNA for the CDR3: TGTGCCTGTGACACCCTTAGGGGAGTCCTGGCACAACTCTTCTTT. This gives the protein CACDTLRGVLAQLFF.

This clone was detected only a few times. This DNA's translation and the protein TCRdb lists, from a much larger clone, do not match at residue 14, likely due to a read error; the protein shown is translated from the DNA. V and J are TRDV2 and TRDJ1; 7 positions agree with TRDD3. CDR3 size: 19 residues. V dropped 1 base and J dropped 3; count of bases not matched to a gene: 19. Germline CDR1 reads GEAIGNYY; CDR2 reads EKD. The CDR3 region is CACDTVGGYDNDYPDKLIF. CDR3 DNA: TGTGCCTGTGACACGGTTGGTGGATACGACAACGACTACCCCGATAAACTCATCTTT.

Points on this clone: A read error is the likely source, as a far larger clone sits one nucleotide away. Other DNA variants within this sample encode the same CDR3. The CDR3 loop reads CACDPLLGDYSDKLIF. The DNA for the CDR3 is TGTGCCTGTGACCCGTTACTGGGGGACTACAGTGATAAACTCATCTTT. The gene calls are TRDV2 and TRDJ1, with 9 positions matching TRDD3. Because TCRdb records no J gene, it was assigned here through a match of the DNA to germline. Germline-derived CDR1 and CDR2 are GEAIGNYY and EKD. CDR3 size: 16 residues. The ends lost 3 bases at V and 5 bases at J; junction bases unmatched: 12.

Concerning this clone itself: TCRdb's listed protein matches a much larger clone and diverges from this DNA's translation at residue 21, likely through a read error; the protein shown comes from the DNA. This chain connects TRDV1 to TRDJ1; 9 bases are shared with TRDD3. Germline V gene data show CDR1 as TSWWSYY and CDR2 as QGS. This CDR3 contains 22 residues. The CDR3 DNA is TGTGCTCTTGGGGAACGAAACCCTAGAAGCCCAGTACTGGGGGAACCGCGCGATAAACTCACCTTT. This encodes CALGERNPRSPVLGEPRDKLTF.

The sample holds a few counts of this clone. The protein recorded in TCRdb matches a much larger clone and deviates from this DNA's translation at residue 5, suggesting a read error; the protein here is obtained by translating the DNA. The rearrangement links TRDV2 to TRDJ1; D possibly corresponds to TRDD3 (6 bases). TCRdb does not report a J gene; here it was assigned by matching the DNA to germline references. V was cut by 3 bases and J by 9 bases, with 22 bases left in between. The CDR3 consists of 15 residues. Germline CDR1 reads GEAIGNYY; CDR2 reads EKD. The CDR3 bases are TGTGCCTGTGACCACGTAGGTGGGGATGGGGGCGAACTCATCTTT. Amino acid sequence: CACDHVGGDGGELIF.

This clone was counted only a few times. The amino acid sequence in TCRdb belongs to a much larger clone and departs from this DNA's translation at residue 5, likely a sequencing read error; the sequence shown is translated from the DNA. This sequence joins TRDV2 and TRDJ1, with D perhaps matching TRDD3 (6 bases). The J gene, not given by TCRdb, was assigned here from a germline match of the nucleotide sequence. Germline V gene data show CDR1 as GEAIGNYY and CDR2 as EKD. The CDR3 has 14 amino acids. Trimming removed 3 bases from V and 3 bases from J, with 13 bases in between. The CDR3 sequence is CACDAAGDSDKLIF. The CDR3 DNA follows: TGTGCCTGTGACGCCGCAGGGGATTCCGATAAACTCATCTTT.